Listed below are T cell receptor beta chains from one sample, sequenced in a study of identical twins. TCRdb reanalysed the 5' RACE reads using MiXCR and keeps one entry per CDR3 protein. The sample carries about 240,000 distinct CDR3 sequences, about 13% recorded once. This same sample was also part of a study on yellow fever vaccine responses in identical twins.

The sequencing input was memory (CD45RO+) T cells sorted from blood. These receptors all come from a woman between 18 and 29 years old in good health. Each CDR3 is given with its conserved first and last residue. Fields, in order: clone size, J gene, D gene, V gene, CDR3 protein, CDR3 DNA. The D gene is left open where the match is weak. Clone size, where shown, is once, few, many, or a class for clones that have expanded.

>.|TRBJ2-7|TRBD1|TRBV6-2/TRBV6-3
CASSSMGQAFAYYEQYF
TGTGCCAGCAGTTCCATGGGACAGGCCTTCGCTTATTACGAGCAGTACTTC
>.|TRBJ2-7|.|TRBV18
CASSRDSPSPHEQYF
TGTGCCAGCTCACGCGACTCCCCATCCCCTCACGAGCAGTACTTC
>.|TRBJ2-2|.|TRBV5-4
CASSAGAYTGELFF
TGTGCCAGCAGCGCAGGGGCTTACACCGGGGAGCTGTTTTTT
>few|TRBJ2-5|.|TRBV20-1
CSARGDAETQYF
TGCAGTGCTAGAGGAGACGCAGAGACCCAGTACTTC
>.|TRBJ2-5|TRBD1|TRBV20-1
CSARVGQGWQETQYF
TGCAGTGCTAGAGTGGGACAGGGCTGGCAAGAGACCCAGTACTTC
>many|TRBJ2-1|.|TRBV7-6
CASSLHLTYEQFF
TGTGCCAGCAGCTTACATCTTACCTATGAGCAGTTCTTC
>.|TRBJ2-7|TRBD1|TRBV20-1
CSASHRGSYEQYF
TGCAGTGCTAGCCACAGGGGTTCCTACGAGCAGTACTTC
>few|TRBJ2-1|.|TRBV4-2
CASSQELTRLSYNEQFF
TGTGCCAGCAGCCAAGAATTGACAAGGCTCTCCTACAATGAGCAGTTCTTC
>few|TRBJ2-1|.|TRBV6-6
CASEKRPGNEQFF
TGTGCCAGCGAAAAGCGTCCGGGGAATGAGCAGTTCTTC
>few|TRBJ2-7|.|TRBV29-1
CSVYRLYEQYF
TGCAGCGTTTACAGGCTCTACGAGCAGTACTTC
>few|TRBJ1-6|TRBD1|TRBV19
CASRTPGQAYNSPLHF
TGTGCCAGTAGAACCCCGGGACAGGCCTATAATTCACCCCTCCACTTT
>few|TRBJ1-1|.|TRBV5-1
CASSLVSGSTEAFF
TGCGCCAGCAGCTTGGTGTCTGGGAGCACTGAAGCTTTCTTT
>.|TRBJ2-7|TRBD2|TRBV7-8
CASSLAGLAGGEQYF
TGTGCCAGCAGCTTAGCGGGGCTAGCGGGGGGCGAGCAGTACTTC
>few|TRBJ2-2|.|TRBV20-1
CSARPSPGQSNTGELFF
TGCAGTGCTAGACCCTCCCCGGGACAATCGAACACCGGGGAGCTGTTTTTT
>many|TRBJ2-5|TRBD1|TRBV2
CASSDGTGKETQYF
TGTGCCAGCAGTGACGGGACAGGGAAGGAGACCCAGTACTTC
>.|TRBJ2-1|TRBD2|TRBV4-1
CASSQIKGSGRFYNEQFF
TGCGCCAGCAGCCAAATTAAGGGGAGCGGGAGATTCTACAATGAGCAGTTCTTC
>.|TRBJ1-2|.|TRBV4-1
CALYGGSFYGYTF
TGCGCGCTTTATGGGGGAAGTTTCTATGGCTACACCTTC
>few|TRBJ1-5|TRBD1|TRBV5-5
CASSGGTGGSNQPQHF
TGTGCCAGCAGCGGCGGGACAGGGGGTAGCAATCAGCCCCAGCATTTT
>.|TRBJ2-2|TRBD1|TRBV28
CASRTGGNGELFF
TGTGCCAGCCGGACAGGGGGGAACGGGGAGCTGTTTTTT
>.|TRBJ2-3|.|TRBV5-4
CAGGRRTDTQYF
TGTGCCGGGGGGAGGAGGACAGATACGCAGTATTTT
>.|TRBJ2-7|TRBD1|TRBV12-3/TRBV12-4
CASTDPTGTYEQYF
TGTGCCAGCACCGACCCGACAGGGACCTACGAGCAGTACTTC
>.|TRBJ2-7|.|TRBV3-1
CASSQVRPGSYEQYF
TGTGCCAGCAGCCAAGTGAGGCCAGGATCATACGAGCAGTACTTC
>.|TRBJ2-7|.|TRBV4-1
CASSQVENRGTYEQYF
TGCGCCAGCAGCCAAGTTGAAAACCGCGGAACCTACGAGCAGTACTTC
>many|TRBJ1-4|.|TRBV27
CASSLNREATNEKLFF
TGTGCCAGCAGTTTAAACAGGGAAGCAACTAATGAAAAACTGTTTTTT
>.|TRBJ1-2|.|TRBV6-5
CASSYSVLNYGYTF
TGTGCCAGCAGTTACTCGGTTCTGAACTATGGCTACACCTTC
>few|TRBJ1-5|TRBD1|TRBV12-3/TRBV12-4
CASSVGQGADQPQHF
TGTGCCAGCAGTGTGGGACAGGGGGCAGATCAGCCCCAGCATTTT
>few|TRBJ2-2|.|TRBV3-1
CASSQAASFRTGELFF
TGTGCCAGCAGCCAAGCGGCGAGCTTTCGCACCGGGGAGCTGTTTTTT
>few|TRBJ2-1|.|TRBV20-1
CSAIQGPPSNEQFF
TGCAGTGCTATACAGGGACCCCCTTCCAATGAGCAGTTCTTC
>few|TRBJ2-7|.|TRBV5-1
CASSLGMADEQYF
TGCGCCAGCAGCTTGGGGATGGCCGACGAGCAGTACTTC
>many|TRBJ2-1|.|TRBV25-1
CASSGSSYNEQFF
TGTGCCAGCAGTGGTTCCAGCTACAATGAGCAGTTCTTC
>.|TRBJ2-1|TRBD1|TRBV28
CASSPGDRYQLF
TGTGCCAGCAGCCCAGGGGACAGGTACCAGCTCTTC
>many|TRBJ1-6|.|TRBV7-8
CASSLSSRVGSPLHF
TGTGCCAGCAGCTTATCCAGCAGGGTAGGATCACCCCTCCACTTT
>.|TRBJ2-5|.|TRBV7-9
CASSLLGYFQPQYF
TGTGCCAGCAGCTTATTAGGGTACTTTCAGCCCCAGTACTTC
>.|TRBJ2-1|TRBD1|TRBV7-9
CASSLDDLGQVYVVQFF
TGTGCCAGCAGCTTAGATGATCTGGGACAGGTCTACGTGGTGCAGTTCTTC
>many|TRBJ2-2|.|TRBV12-3/TRBV12-4
CASSLLGNTGELFF
TGTGCCAGCAGTTTGTTGGGGAACACCGGGGAGCTGTTTTTT
>few|TRBJ2-1|.|TRBV28
CASYPRRPYNEQFF
TGTGCCAGCTACCCCCGGCGGCCGTACAATGAGCAGTTCTTC
>.|TRBJ2-7|TRBD1|TRBV18
CASSPDRGITYEQYF
TGTGCCAGCTCCCCGGACAGGGGGATTACCTACGAGCAGTACTTC
>.|TRBJ2-3|.|TRBV4-3
CASSQEASTDTQYF
TGCGCCAGCAGCCAAGAGGCTAGCACAGATACGCAGTATTTT
>few|TRBJ2-7|.|TRBV29-1
CSVSGGTTYEQYF
TGCAGCGTTTCGGGGGGCACAACCTACGAGCAGTACTTC
>few|TRBJ1-6|.|TRBV20-1
CSARALIQASTLHF
TGCAGTGCTAGAGCACTAATACAGGCGTCCACCCTCCACTTT